One sample yielded the 17 T cell receptor beta chains listed below, sequenced in a study of low-dose radiotherapy and immunotherapy resistance in tumors. As for time point: before trial treatment. Alpha- and beta-chain coverage of first-strand cDNA came from TRAV- and TRBV-specific primers. With a constant-region primer and a V-primer adapter, TCRs were subjected to 20 PCR cycles of amplification. From the reads, TCRdb called clonotypes with MiXCR, one entry per CDR3 protein. The sample records 55,000 to 70,000 distinct CDR3 sequences, approximately 26% being singletons. The sample consisted of PBMCs, taken before treatment. These receptors were obtained from a male donor with prostate cancer.

The chain combines TRBV2 with TRBJ2-1; TRBD1 matches at 10 bases. J was trimmed by 10 bases and V by 2 bases; bases with no gene match: 8. The CDR3 has 15 amino acids. Germline V gives CDR1 SNHLY, CDR2 FYNNEI. The CDR3 sequence: CASSETGTGVGEQFF. In DNA, the CDR3 is TGTGCCAGCAGTGAAACAGGGACAGGGGTAGGGGAGCAGTTCTTC.

The table lists this clonotype with a few counts. The gene calls are TRBV9 and TRBJ1-5, with D hard to call. Germline CDR1 SGDLS, CDR2 YYNGEE. This CDR3 has 14 residues. Between the trimmed V and J ends, which lost 0 bases and 3 bases, there was a span of 7 bases. The chain's CDR3 is CASSVDGANQPQHF. The CDR3 coding sequence is TGTGCCAGCAGCGTAGACGGAGCCAATCAGCCCCAGCATTTT.

The rearrangement uses TRBV7-8 and TRBJ2-3, with D perhaps TRBD2 (5 bases). Trimming removed 3 bases at V and 6 bases at J, with 10 bases between. The CDR3 length is 13 residues. Germline V CDR1 and CDR2: SGHVS, FQNEAQ. The CDR3 reads CASSFVRTDTQYF. The CDR3 DNA is TGTGCCAGCAGCTTTGTGAGGACTGATACGCAGTATTTT.

This clonotype was picked up many times. The chain links TRBV2 to TRBJ1-1; D is possibly TRBD1 (6 bases). The CDR3 is 14 residues long. Germline V lookup: CDR1 SNHLY, CDR2 FYNNEI. V gave up 0 bases and J gave up 11 bases, with 16 bases separating them. The CDR3 reads CASSEARVGAAAFF. CDR3 DNA sequence: TGTGCCAGCAGTGAAGCCAGGGTGGGGGCTGCGGCTTTCTTT.

The V gene is TRBV6-5, the J gene TRBJ2-1; D gene ambiguous. The germline V gene encodes CDR1 MNHEY and CDR2 SVGAGI. Trimming left V 6 bases short and J 1 base short, with 16 bases between. The length of the CDR3 is 16 residues. For the CDR3, the DNA is TGTGCCAGCAGCGTCGTGAAGTCGCAATCCTACAATGAGCAGTTCTTC. The encoded protein is CASSVVKSQSYNEQFF.

This clonotype was recorded many times. The chain is built from TRBV7-6 and TRBJ2-2, with D unclear. The CDR3 extends over 14 amino acids. Trimming left V 3 bases short and J 1 base short, with 6 bases between. CDR1 is SGHVS and CDR2 is FNYEAQ in the germline V gene. The CDR3 loop reads CASSLKQNTGELFF. In DNA, the CDR3 is TGTGCCAGCAGCTTGAAACAGAACACCGGGGAGCTGTTTTTT. Full variable domain (missing parts from reference TRBV7-6 and TRBJ2-2): GAGVSQSPRYKVTKRGQDVALRCDPISGHVSLYWYRQALGQGPEFLTYFNYEAQQDKSGLPNDRFSAERPEGSISTLTIQRTEQRDSAMYRCASSLKQNTGELFFGEGSRLTVL.

J is TRBJ2-7 and V is TRBV12-3 or TRBV12-4, with TRBD1 matching 10 bases. This CDR3 region has 14 residues. Germline trimming cut 5 bases from V and 6 bases from J; bases unmatched to any gene: 7. CDR3 region: CASSPGTGDREQYF. Here the CDR3 DNA reads TGTGCCAGCAGTCCCGGGACAGGGGACCGCGAGCAGTACTTC.

This chain connects TRBV29-1 to TRBJ1-2; 11 nucleotides agree with TRBD1. In germline, CDR1 is SQVTM, CDR2 ANQGSEA. There are 12 residues in the CDR3. V gave up 3 bases and J gave up 8 bases; unmatched junction bases: 2. The CDR3, as DNA: TGCAGCGTTGAGGACAGGGGGCGCGGCTACACCTTC. It yields the protein CSVEDRGRGYTF.

The table lists this clonotype with many counts. This chain joins TRBV3-1 and TRBJ1-2, with D unresolved. The germline V gene has CDR1 LGHDT and CDR2 YNNKEL (reference sequence). The CDR3 length is 15 residues. The ends were cut back, 3 bases at V and 2 bases at J, with 13 bases in the middle. CDR3 nucleotides: TGTGCCAGCAGCCAGACCCCCCGGGAAAACTATGGCTACACCTTC. Translating gives CASSQTPRENYGYTF.

This clonotype has ten or more counts. The chain links TRBV6-4 to TRBJ2-2; tentatively, D is TRBD1 (6 bases). The CDR3 contains 15 residues. V was trimmed by 6 bases and J by 0 bases, leaving 11 bases between them. The germline CDR1 and CDR2 sequences are MRHNA and SNTAGT. The DNA of the CDR3 is TGTGCCAGCAGGGCACAGGGATCGAACACCGGGGAGCTGTTTTTT. This sequence encodes CASRAQGSNTGELFF.

This clonotype was recorded many times. The chain uses TRBV5-1 and TRBJ2-1; D unclear. This CDR3 contains 15 residues. Deletions cut 1 base from V and 8 bases from J, with 16 bases between. Germline V gene lookup returns CDR1 SGHRS and CDR2 YFSETQ. The CDR3 DNA is TGCGCCAGCAGCTTGAGTTCTTTTGGAACAGATGAGCAGTTCTTC. Translating gives CASSLSSFGTDEQFF. The complete variable domain, with remaining parts taken from reference TRBV5-1 and TRBJ2-1, reads KAGVTQTPRYLIKTRGQQVTLSCSPISGHRSVSWYQQTPGQGLQFLFEYFSETQRNKGNFPGRFSGRQFSNSRSEMNVSTLELGDSALYLCASSLSSFGTDEQFFGPGTRLTVL.

This clonotype was counted at least ten times. The chain uses TRBV30 and TRBJ1-1, with 7 nucleotides matching TRBD1. The V gene's germline CDR1 is GTSNPN and CDR2 SVGIG (reference sequence). Trimming at V came to 5 bases and at J to 0 bases, leaving 9 bases not matched to a gene. The CDR3 consists of 15 residues. The chain's CDR3 is CAWGWRGPMNTEAFF. The CDR3 DNA reads as TGTGCCTGGGGTTGGAGGGGGCCCATGAACACTGAAGCTTTCTTT.

This clonotype was seen at least ten times. This chain joins TRBV2 and TRBJ2-5; TRBD1 aligns across 10 bases. CDR3 size: 15 residues. CDR1 is SNHLY and CDR2 is FYNNEI in the germline V gene. V lost 6 bases to trimming and J lost 5 bases; unmatched junction nucleotides: 9. The CDR3 region is CASSPGQGVPETQYF. CDR3 DNA sequence: TGTGCCAGCAGCCCCGGACAGGGGGTCCCCGAGACCCAGTACTTC.

This clonotype showed up many times. The chain uses TRBV6-2 or TRBV6-3 and TRBJ1-2, with unresolved D. The V end was cut by 7 bases, the J end by 6 bases, with 27 bases between. CDR3 length equals 17 residues. Germline-derived CDR1 and CDR2 are MNHEY and SVGEGT. CDR3 protein: CASKIYTTSPLLDGYTF. The CDR3 region has the DNA TGTGCCAGCAAGATATACACCACCTCACCCCTATTGGATGGCTACACCTTC.

The chain uses TRBV6-2 or TRBV6-3 and TRBJ1-2; maybe TRBD1 (5 bases). Germline-derived CDR1 and CDR2 are MNHEY and SVGEGT. The V end lost 0 bases, the J end lost 4 bases, and 9 bases lay between the germline ends. The CDR3 totals 14 residues. CDR3 nucleotides: TGTGCCAGCAGTTACTCTCGGGGGGGCTATGGCTACACCTTC. As protein: CASSYSRGGYGYTF.

This clonotype was counted ten times or more. V usage is TRBV4-2 and J usage is TRBJ2-5, with 16 bases fitting TRBD2. The V and J ends lost 5 bases and 4 bases, in that order; junction bases with no gene match: 10. Germline CDR1 LGHNA, CDR2 YNFKEQ. The CDR3 loop spans 18 amino acids. CDR3 loop: CASSFGGLAGGEGETQYF. In DNA form, the CDR3 reads TGTGCCAGCAGCTTTGGGGGACTAGCGGGAGGGGAGGGAGAGACCCAGTACTTC.

This clonotype was counted ten times or more. The chain uses TRBV5-1 and TRBJ1-1, with D possibly TRBD1 on 5 matching bases. Trimming cost V 1 base and J 4 bases, with 8 bases left between them. The germline V gene encodes CDR1 SGHRS and CDR2 YFSETQ. The CDR3 extends over 13 amino acids. The CDR3 protein is CASSLNGGTEAFF. The CDR3 DNA follows: TGCGCCAGCAGCTTGAATGGGGGCACTGAAGCTTTCTTT.